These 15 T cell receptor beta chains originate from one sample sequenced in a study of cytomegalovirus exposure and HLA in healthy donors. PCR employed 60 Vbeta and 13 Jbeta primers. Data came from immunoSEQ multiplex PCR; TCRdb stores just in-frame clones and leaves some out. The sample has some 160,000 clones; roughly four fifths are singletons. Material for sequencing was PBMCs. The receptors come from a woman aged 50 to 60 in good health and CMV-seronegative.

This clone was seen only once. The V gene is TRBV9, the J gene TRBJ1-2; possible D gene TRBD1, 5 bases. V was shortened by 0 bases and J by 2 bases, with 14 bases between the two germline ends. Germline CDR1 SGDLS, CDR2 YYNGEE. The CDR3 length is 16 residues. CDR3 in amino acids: CASSVAEGNINYGYTF. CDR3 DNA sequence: TGTGCCAGCAGCGTAGCGGAGGGGAACATAAACTATGGCTACACCTTC. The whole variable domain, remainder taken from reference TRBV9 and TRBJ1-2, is DSGVTQTPKHLITATGQRVTLRCSPRSGDLSVYWYQQSLDQGLQFLIQYYNGEERAKGNILERFSAQQFPDLHSELNLSSLELGDSALYFCASSVAEGNINYGYTFGSGTRLTVV.

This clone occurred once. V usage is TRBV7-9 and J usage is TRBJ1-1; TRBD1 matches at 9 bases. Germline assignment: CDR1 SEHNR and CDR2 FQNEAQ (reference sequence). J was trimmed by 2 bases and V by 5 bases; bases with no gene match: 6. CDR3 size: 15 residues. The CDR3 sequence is CASSPDRGYNTEAFF. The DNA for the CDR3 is TGTGCCAGCAGCCCCGACAGGGGGTACAACACTGAAGCTTTCTTT. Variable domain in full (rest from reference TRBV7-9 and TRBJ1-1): DTGVSQNPRHKITKRGQNVTFRCDPISEHNRLYWYRQTLGQGPEFLTYFQNEAQLEKSRLLSDRFSAERPKGSFSTLEIQRTEQGDSAMYLCASSPDRGYNTEAFFGQGTRLTVV.

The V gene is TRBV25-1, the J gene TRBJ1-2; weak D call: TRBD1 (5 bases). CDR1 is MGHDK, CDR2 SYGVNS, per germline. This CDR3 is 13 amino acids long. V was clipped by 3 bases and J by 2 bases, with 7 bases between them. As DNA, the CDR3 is TGTGCCAGCAGTGATTACAGGAACTATGGCTACACCTTC. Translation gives CASSDYRNYGYTF.

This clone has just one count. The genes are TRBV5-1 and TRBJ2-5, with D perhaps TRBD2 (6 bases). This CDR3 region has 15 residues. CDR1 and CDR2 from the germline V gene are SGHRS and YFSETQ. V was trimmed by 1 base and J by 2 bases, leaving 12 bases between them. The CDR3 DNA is TGCGCCAGCAGCTTGTCTAGACTAGGGCAAGAGACCCAGTACTTC. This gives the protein CASSLSRLGQETQYF.

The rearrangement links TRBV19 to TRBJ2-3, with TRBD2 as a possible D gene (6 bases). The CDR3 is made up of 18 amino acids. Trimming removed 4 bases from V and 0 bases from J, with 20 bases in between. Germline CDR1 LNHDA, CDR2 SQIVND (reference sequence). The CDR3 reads CASSTGEGSASSTDTQYF. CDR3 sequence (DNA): TGTGCCAGTAGTACGGGAGAGGGTAGCGCATCCAGCACAGATACGCAGTATTTT.

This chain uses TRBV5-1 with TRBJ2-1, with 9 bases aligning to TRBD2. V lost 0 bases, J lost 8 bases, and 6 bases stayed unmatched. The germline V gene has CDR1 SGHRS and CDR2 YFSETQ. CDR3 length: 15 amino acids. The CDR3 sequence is CASSLVLAGIDEQFF. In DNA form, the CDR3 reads TGCGCCAGCAGCTTGGTTCTAGCGGGGATCGATGAGCAGTTCTTC.

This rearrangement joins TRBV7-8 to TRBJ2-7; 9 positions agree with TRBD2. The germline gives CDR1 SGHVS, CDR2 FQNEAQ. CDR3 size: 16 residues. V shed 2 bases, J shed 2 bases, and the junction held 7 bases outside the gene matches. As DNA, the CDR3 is TGTGCCAGCAGCTTATCCGGACTAGCGTCTACCTACGAGCAGTACTTC. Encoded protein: CASSLSGLASTYEQYF.

The CDR3 sequence is CASSPGLAREQYF. As DNA, the CDR3 is TGTGCCAGCAGCCCGGGACTAGCACGCGAGCAGTACTTC. The gene calls are TRBV7-9 and TRBJ2-7; 9 nucleotides align to TRBD2. This CDR3 comprises 13 residues. The V and J ends lost 5 bases and 6 bases, in that order; junction bases with no gene match: 5. Germline CDR1 reads SEHNR; CDR2 reads FQNEAQ (reference sequence). The full variable domain, in which reference TRBV7-9 and TRBJ2-7 provide the parts outside the CDR3, is DTGVSQNPRHKITKRGQNVTFRCDPISEHNRLYWYRQTLGQGPEFLTYFQNEAQLEKSRLLSDRFSAERPKGSFSTLEIQRTEQGDSAMYLCASSPGLAREQYFGPGTRLTVT.

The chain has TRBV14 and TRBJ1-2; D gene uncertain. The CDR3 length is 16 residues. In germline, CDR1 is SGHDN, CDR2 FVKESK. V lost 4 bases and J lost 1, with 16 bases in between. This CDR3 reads CASSPRTAPLNYGYTF. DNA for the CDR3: TGTGCCAGCAGCCCACGGACTGCGCCTCTTAACTATGGCTACACCTTC.

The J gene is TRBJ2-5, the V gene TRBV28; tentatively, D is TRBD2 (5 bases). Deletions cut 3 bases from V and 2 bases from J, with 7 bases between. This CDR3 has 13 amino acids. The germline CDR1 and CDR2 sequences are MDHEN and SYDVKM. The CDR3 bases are TGTGCCAGCAGTTTCGGACTGCAAGAGACCCAGTACTTC. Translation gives CASSFGLQETQYF.

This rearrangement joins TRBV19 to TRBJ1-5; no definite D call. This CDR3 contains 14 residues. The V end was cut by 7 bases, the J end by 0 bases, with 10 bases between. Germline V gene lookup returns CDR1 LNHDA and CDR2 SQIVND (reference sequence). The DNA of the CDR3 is TGTGCCAGTAAAGAGAACTATAGCAATCAGCCCCAGCATTTT. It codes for CASKENYSNQPQHF.

The CDR3 DNA reads as TGTGCCATCAGCCACACAACTACGACTAGCAATGAGCAGTTCTTC. Translated, it gives CAISHTTTTSNEQFF. This chain connects TRBV10-3 to TRBJ2-1; a weak D match, TRBD2 (6 bases). This CDR3 comprises 15 residues. Germline V gene data show CDR1 as ENHRY and CDR2 as SYGVKD. The V and J ends lost 6 bases and 6 bases respectively, with 18 bases between them.

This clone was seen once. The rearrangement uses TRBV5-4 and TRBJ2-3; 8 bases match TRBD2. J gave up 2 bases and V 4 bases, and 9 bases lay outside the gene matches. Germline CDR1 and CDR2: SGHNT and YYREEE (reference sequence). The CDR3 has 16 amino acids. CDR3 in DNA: TGTGCCAGCAGCCCCTCTGGCGGGGGGTCCACAGATACGCAGTATTTT. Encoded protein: CASSPSGGGSTDTQYF.

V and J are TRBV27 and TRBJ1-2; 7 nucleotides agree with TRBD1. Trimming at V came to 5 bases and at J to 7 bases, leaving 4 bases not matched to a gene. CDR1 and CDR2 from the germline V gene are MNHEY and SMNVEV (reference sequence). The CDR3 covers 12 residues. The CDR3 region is CASSARQGGYTF. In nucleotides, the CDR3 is TGTGCCAGCAGTGCTCGACAGGGTGGCTACACCTTC.

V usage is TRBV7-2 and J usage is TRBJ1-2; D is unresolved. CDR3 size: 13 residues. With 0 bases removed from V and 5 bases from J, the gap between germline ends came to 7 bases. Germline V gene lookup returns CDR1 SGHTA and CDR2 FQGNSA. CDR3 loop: CASSLAADYGYTF. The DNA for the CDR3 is TGTGCCAGCAGCTTAGCGGCAGATTATGGCTACACCTTC.